A single sample is the source of the 7 T cell receptor beta chains below, sequenced in a study of regulatory T cells in long-lasting Graves disease. Time point reported: newly diagnosed GD, antithyroid drugs for less than 3 months. The TCR library was prepared using RNA isolated from PBMCs. Arm-PCR of CDR3 regions with iRepertoire HTBI primers generated TCR beta libraries. TCRdb re-called the multiplex PCR reads with MiXCR, one entry per CDR3 protein. The sample lists 450,000 to 600,000 distinct CDR3 sequences; approximately 12% were seen once. The same specimen was also included in a second study, on T cells in Graves' hyperthyroidism and ophthalmopathy.

Sequences were derived from peripheral blood mononuclear cells (PBMCs), sampled at new diagnosis, from a patient treated with antithyroid drugs. The receptors derive from a man aged 30-40 years with Graves disease.

The V gene is TRBV7-9, the J gene TRBJ1-1; D may be TRBD1 (6 bases). V was cut by 5 bases and J by 8 bases, with 24 bases left in between. The CDR3 totals 16 residues. Germline CDR1 and CDR2: SEHNR and FQNEAQ (reference sequence). CDR3 in amino acids: CASSRGAGRTREEAFF. CDR3 DNA: TGTGCCAGCAGCCGGGGGGCGGGGCGGACGAGAGAAGAAGCTTTCTTT. Complete variable domain (other parts from reference TRBV7-9 and TRBJ1-1): DTGVSQNPRHKITKRGQNVTFRCDPISEHNRLYWYRQTLGQGPEFLTYFQNEAQLEKSRLLSDRFSAERPKGSFSTLEIQRTEQGDSAMYLCASSRGAGRTREEAFFGQGTRLTVV.

This clonotype is a singleton in its sample. The CDR3 does not close with the conserved phenylalanine or tryptophan, likely indicating a read error. The V call is TRBV11-2, the J call TRBJ2-1; 7 bases map to TRBD1. Germline-derived CDR1 and CDR2 are SGHAT and FQNNGV. With 1 base clipped from V and 2 bases from J, the junction kept 8 bases outside the gene matches. The CDR3 is 17 amino acids. In DNA form, the CDR3 reads TGTGCCAGCAGCTTAGGGGACAGAGGGCACCCCTACAATGAGCAGTTCTCC. This codes for CASSLGDRGHPYNEQFS.

This clonotype was detected ten times or more. The rearrangement links TRBV12-3 or TRBV12-4 to TRBJ2-7; D is ambiguous. This CDR3 is built from 14 residues. The V gene lost 3 bases and the J gene lost 0 bases, with 9 bases spanning the gap. This CDR3 is CASSFRVLSYEQYF. As DNA, the CDR3 is TGTGCCAGCAGTTTTAGGGTCCTCTCCTACGAGCAGTACTTC.

V is TRBV24-1 and J is TRBJ2-7; TRBD2 might be the D (6 bases). This CDR3 comprises 13 residues. The V and J ends lost 9 bases and 1 base respectively, with 12 bases between them. Germline-derived CDR1 and CDR2 are KGHDR and SFDVKD. CDR3 sequence reads: CATSGDFSYEQYF. DNA of the CDR3: TGTGCCACCTCGGGGGACTTTTCCTACGAGCAGTACTTC.

This clonotype was seen repeatedly, ten times or more. The chain links TRBV2 to TRBJ1-5, with D hard to call. Trimming removed 0 bases at V and 7 bases at J, with 10 bases between. The germline CDR1 and CDR2 sequences are SNHLY and FYNNEI. The CDR3 is 14 residues long. The chain's CDR3 is CASSEAWEGQPQHF. The CDR3 DNA follows: TGTGCCAGCAGTGAAGCCTGGGAGGGACAGCCCCAGCATTTT.

There are many counts of this clonotype. The chain links TRBV2 to TRBJ1-6; 9 nucleotides agree with TRBD1. The CDR3 runs to 19 residues. Germline CDR1 SNHLY, CDR2 FYNNEI. J lost 0 bases, V lost 8 bases, and 14 bases had no gene match. The CDR3 sequence: CASAPGQGHPSSYNSPLHF. DNA for the CDR3: TGTGCCAGCGCCCCGGGACAGGGCCACCCGAGCTCCTATAATTCACCCCTCCACTTT.

The sample holds many counts of this clonotype. The rearrangement joins TRBV2 to TRBJ2-4; possibly TRBD1 or TRBD2 for D (5 bases each). Germline V gene lookup returns CDR1 SNHLY and CDR2 FYNNEI. The CDR3 is 17 amino acids. Trimming left V 6 bases short and J 0 bases short, with 18 bases between. The CDR3: CASSLGALKKAKNIQYF. CDR3 sequence (DNA): TGTGCCAGCAGCCTCGGGGCCCTAAAGAAAGCCAAAAACATTCAGTACTTC. Based on the CDR3 plus reference TRBV2 and TRBJ2-4, the full variable domain is EPEVTQTPSHQVTQMGQEVILRCVPISNHLYFYWYRQILGQKVEFLVSFYNNEISEKSEIFDDQFSVERPDGSNFTLKIRSTKLEDSAMYFCASSLGALKKAKNIQYFGAGTRLSVL.